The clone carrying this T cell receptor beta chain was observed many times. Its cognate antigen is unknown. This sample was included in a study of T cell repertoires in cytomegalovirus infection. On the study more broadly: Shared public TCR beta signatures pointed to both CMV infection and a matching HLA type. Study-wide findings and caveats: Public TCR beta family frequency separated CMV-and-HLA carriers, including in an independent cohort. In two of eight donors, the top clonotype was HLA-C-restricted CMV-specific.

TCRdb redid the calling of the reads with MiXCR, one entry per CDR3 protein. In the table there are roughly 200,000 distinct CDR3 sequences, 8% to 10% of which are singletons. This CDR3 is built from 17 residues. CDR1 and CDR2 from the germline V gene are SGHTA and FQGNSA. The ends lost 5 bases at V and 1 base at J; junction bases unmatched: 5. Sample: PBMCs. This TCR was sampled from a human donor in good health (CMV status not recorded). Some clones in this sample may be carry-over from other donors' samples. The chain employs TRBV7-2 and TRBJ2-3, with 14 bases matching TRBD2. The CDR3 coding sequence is TGTGCCAGCAGCCCCGGGACTAGCGGGAGTCGCACAGATACGCAGTATTTT. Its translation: CASSPGTSGSRTDTQYF. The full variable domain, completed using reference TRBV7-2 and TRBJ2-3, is GAGVSQSPSNKVTEKGKDVELRCDPISGHTALYWYRQSLGQGLEFLIYFQGNSAPDKSGLPSDRFSAERTGGSVSTLTIQRTQQEDSAVYLCASSPGTSGSRTDTQYFGPGTRLTVL.